The subject of this entry is one T cell receptor beta chain. The antigen is not known. Trimming left V 4 bases short and J 8 bases short, with 10 bases between. Germline V gives CDR1 SGHRS, CDR2 YFSETQ. CDR3 length: 12 amino acids. The data were obtained in a study of T cell repertoires in cytomegalovirus infection. TCRdb recomputed calls from the reads with MiXCR, one row per CDR3 protein. The sample yields some 450,000 distinct CDR3 sequences, roughly 31% seen once. Study-wide findings and caveats: The response measured ex vivo was dominated by TCR beta clonotypes (HLA-C-restricted and CMV-specific). Of the TCR beta families, the public ones yielded a cumulative frequency that identified carriers of CMV plus the relevant HLA.

Sequenced sample: PBMCs. The gene calls are TRBV5-1 and TRBJ2-1, with D perhaps given as TRBD1 or TRBD2 (5 bases each). This sequence was found in a human donor in good health (CMV status not recorded). Some clones in this sample may be carry-over from other donors' samples. The DNA of the CDR3 is TGCGCCAGCAGCCCCCGGGACGATGAGCAGTTCTTC. Translated: CASSPRDDEQFF.